The 29 T cell receptor beta chains given below trace back to one sample, sequenced in a study of T cells after yellow fever vaccination. One entry per CDR3 protein results from TCRdb running MiXCR on the 5' RACE reads. Of 510,000 or so distinct CDR3 sequences in the sample, 15% to 20% were seen once. Sequencing was performed on PBMCs, taken 15 days after the yellow fever booster vaccination. The receptors here all came from a young man who received the YFV17D yellow fever vaccine.

The sample holds many counts of this clonotype. The chain employs TRBV5-1 and TRBJ2-1; 11 bases align to TRBD2. The CDR3 totals 16 residues. The germline CDR1 and CDR2 sequences are SGHRS and YFSETQ. After removal of 0 bases from V and 4 bases from J, the junction contained 3 bases not matched to a gene. In DNA, the CDR3 is TGCGCCAGCAGCTTGGAGGGGACTAGCGGTTACAATGAGCAGTTCTTC. This codes for CASSLEGTSGYNEQFF.

The rearrangement joins TRBV25-1 to TRBJ2-5; 10 bases agree with TRBD1. Losses at the gene ends were 3 bases for V and 4 bases for J; bases not matched to a gene: 5. The CDR3 spans 15 residues. Looked up from germline, CDR1 is MGHDK and CDR2 is SYGVNS. Here the CDR3 reads CASSDPGQGRETQYF. DNA of the CDR3: TGTGCCAGCAGTGACCCGGGACAGGGGAGAGAGACCCAGTACTTC.

This clonotype turned up a few times. The chain is built from TRBV12-3 or TRBV12-4 and TRBJ2-7; tentative D call: TRBD2 (5 bases). This CDR3 region has 15 residues. V lost 2 bases, J lost 1 base, and 12 bases lay in between. CDR3 DNA sequence: TGTGCCAGCAGTTTAACGGGAAGAAGGTCCTACGAGCAGTACTTC. Translated: CASSLTGRRSYEQYF.

This clonotype was observed a handful of times. This sequence joins TRBV12-3 or TRBV12-4 and TRBJ2-4; D gene unclear. Trimming took 1 base from V and 12 from J, leaving 10 bases between them. This CDR3 spans 12 amino acids. CDR3: CASSLVGLGQYF. The CDR3, as DNA: TGTGCCAGCAGTTTAGTCGGCCTGGGTCAGTACTTC.

The chain has TRBV4-2 and TRBJ2-6; D is possibly TRBD2 (5 bases). Germline loops: CDR1 LGHNA, CDR2 YNFKEQ. This CDR3 contains 16 residues. Trimming left V 4 bases short and J 0 bases short, with 10 bases between. The CDR3 DNA is TGTGCCAGCAGCCCAACAGCGGACTCTGGGGCCAACGTCCTGACTTTC. It specifies CASSPTADSGANVLTF.

This clonotype was detected a few times. This chain connects TRBV12-3 or TRBV12-4 to TRBJ1-1, with TRBD1 matching over 7 bases. This CDR3 region has 15 residues. J was trimmed by 1 base and V by 4 bases; bases with no gene match: 6. In DNA form, the CDR3 reads TGTGCCAGCAGTTCGACAGGGAGTGGGAACACTGAAGCTTTCTTT. It translates to CASSSTGSGNTEAFF.

This clonotype was seen a few times. The rearrangement links TRBV6-1 to TRBJ2-2, with D uncertain. V lost 5 bases, J lost 0 bases, and 13 bases lay in between. Germline V gene lookup returns CDR1 MNHNS and CDR2 SASEGT. The CDR3 contains 16 residues. The CDR3 bases are TGTGCCAGCAGTCGCACTCCGTTCGCGAACACCGGGGAGCTGTTTTTT. This sequence encodes CASSRTPFANTGELFF.

The table lists this clonotype with many counts. The chain employs TRBV12-3 or TRBV12-4 and TRBJ2-7; D is tentatively TRBD1 or TRBD2 (5 bases each). This CDR3 comprises 12 residues. Trimming cost V 6 bases and J 0 bases, with 6 bases left between them. CDR3 sequence (DNA): TGTGCCAGCAGGAGGGGCTCCTACGAGCAGTACTTC. Its protein is CASRRGSYEQYF.

This clonotype was seen a handful of times. This chain joins TRBV7-9 and TRBJ2-1; D not resolved. V was clipped by 0 bases and J by 3 bases, with 15 bases between them. The CDR3 sequence is 17 residues long. Germline assignment: CDR1 SEHNR and CDR2 FQNEAQ (reference sequence). The CDR3 reads CASSLAEGAVGYNEQFF. The CDR3 DNA sequence: TGTGCCAGCAGCTTAGCCGAAGGAGCCGTCGGCTACAATGAGCAGTTCTTC.

The table lists this clonotype with a few counts. The chain combines TRBV5-8 with TRBJ2-5; D tentatively fits TRBD1 or TRBD2 (5 bases each). The CDR3 sequence is 15 residues long. V was cut by 0 bases and J by 4 bases, with 13 bases left in between. The germline V gene encodes CDR1 SGHTS and CDR2 YDEGEE. As DNA, the CDR3 is TGTGCCAGCAGCTTGGTATTGGGACGGACAGAGACCCAGTACTTC. Protein sequence: CASSLVLGRTETQYF.

This clonotype has only one observation. The genes are TRBV5-1 and TRBJ2-1; 8 nucleotides line up with TRBD2. The CDR3 has 16 amino acids. Unmatched junction bases numbered 9, after V lost 3 bases and J lost 4 bases. CDR1 and CDR2 from the germline V gene are SGHRS and YFSETQ. The CDR3, as DNA: TGCGCCAGCAGCTATTTCTCCGGGACTAGGTACAATGAGCAGTTCTTC. Amino acid sequence: CASSYFSGTRYNEQFF. Drawing the rest from reference TRBV5-1 and TRBJ2-1, the complete variable domain is KAGVTQTPRYLIKTRGQQVTLSCSPISGHRSVSWYQQTPGQGLQFLFEYFSETQRNKGNFPGRFSGRQFSNSRSEMNVSTLELGDSALYLCASSYFSGTRYNEQFFGPGTRLTVL.

This clonotype was counted only a few times. The chain uses TRBV15 and TRBJ2-5; D not certain. Germline assignment: CDR1 LNHNV and CDR2 YYDKDF (reference sequence). V gave up 4 bases and J gave up 4 bases, with 10 bases separating them. The CDR3 has 13 amino acids. The DNA of the CDR3 is TGTGCCACCAGCACCCCGAGGCGAGAGACCCAGTACTTC. Translated, it gives CATSTPRRETQYF. The variable domain in full, completed from reference TRBV15 and TRBJ2-5, reads DAMVIQNPRYQVTQFGKPVTLSCSQTLNHNVMYWYQQKSSQAPKLLFHYYDKDFNNEADTPDNFQSRRPNTSFCFLDIRSPGLGDTAMYLCATSTPRRETQYFGPGTRLLVL.

V gene TRBV5-1 combines with J gene TRBJ1-6; D not resolved. V lost 4 bases and J 7 bases, leaving 6 bases between the germline ends. The CDR3 has 12 residues. In germline, CDR1 is SGHRS, CDR2 YFSETQ. In nucleotides, the CDR3 is TGCGCCAGCAGCACCACCAATTCACCCCTCCACTTT. This gives the protein CASSTTNSPLHF.

This clonotype was counted ten times or more. This chain uses TRBV29-1 with TRBJ2-7; no reliable D call. CDR1 is SQVTM, CDR2 ANQGSEA, per germline. The V gene lost 4 bases and the J gene lost 4 bases, with 8 bases spanning the gap. The CDR3 has 11 amino acids. The CDR3 protein is CSVVWGYEQYF. The DNA of the CDR3 is TGCAGCGTTGTTTGGGGATACGAGCAGTACTTC.

The chain recombines TRBV7-9 with TRBJ2-7; D unclear. The CDR3 is 14 residues long. The V gene lost 5 bases and the J gene lost 3 bases, with 14 bases spanning the gap. Germline CDR1 SEHNR, CDR2 FQNEAQ (reference sequence). Here the CDR3 reads CASSPSLALYEQYF. CDR3 nucleotides: TGTGCCAGCAGCCCTAGTTTGGCTCTCTACGAGCAGTACTTC. The entire variable domain, with the rest obtained from reference TRBV7-9 and TRBJ2-7, is as follows: DTGVSQNPRHKITKRGQNVTFRCDPISEHNRLYWYRQTLGQGPEFLTYFQNEAQLEKSRLLSDRFSAERPKGSFSTLEIQRTEQGDSAMYLCASSPSLALYEQYFGPGTRLTVT.

The rearrangement joins TRBV5-1 to TRBJ2-1; 11 bases fit TRBD2. Trimming at V came to 2 bases and at J to 0 bases, leaving 1 base not matched to a gene. The germline V gene has CDR1 SGHRS and CDR2 YFSETQ. The CDR3 has 16 amino acids. This chain's CDR3 is CASSFTSGSSYNEQFF. CDR3 nucleotide sequence: TGCGCCAGCAGCTTCACTAGCGGGAGCTCCTACAATGAGCAGTTCTTC.

This clonotype showed up just a few times. This chain uses TRBV15 with TRBJ2-3; D unresolved. The CDR3 runs to 14 residues. V lost 2 bases and J lost 4, with 10 bases in between. Per the germline V gene, CDR1 is LNHNV and CDR2 is YYDKDF (reference sequence). CDR3 region: CATSRKGSSDTQYF. The CDR3 DNA sequence: TGTGCCACCAGCAGAAAGGGATCCTCAGATACGCAGTATTTT.

A few counts support this clonotype. This chain uses TRBV5-1 with TRBJ2-1; no clear D. Trimming cost V 5 bases and J 6 bases, with 15 bases left between them. CDR3 length equals 14 residues. Germline CDR1 and CDR2: SGHRS and YFSETQ. CDR3 bases: TGCGCCAGCAGTATAATCGGCCTTATCAATGAGCAGTTCTTC. Its translation is CASSIIGLINEQFF.

There are a few counts of this clonotype. The rearrangement joins TRBV7-2 to TRBJ1-3; D gene ambiguous. This CDR3 spans 14 amino acids. Trimming cost V 1 base and J 2 bases, with 6 bases left between them. Germline loops: CDR1 SGHTA, CDR2 FQGNSA. The CDR3 region is CASSLVGTGNTIYF. The CDR3 DNA follows: TGTGCCAGCAGCTTAGTAGGGACTGGAAACACCATATATTTT.

V usage is TRBV19 and J usage is TRBJ1-2, with 7 bases that match TRBD1. The V segment lost 7 bases and the J segment 8 bases; nucleotides outside the gene matches: 16. The CDR3 extends over 15 amino acids. Germline lookup yields CDR1 LNHDA and CDR2 SQIVND (reference sequence). CDR3 DNA sequence: TGTGCCAGTACCCTAGGGGGAGGGGGCGAAGGAGGCTACACCTTC. This translates into CASTLGGGGEGGYTF.

Concerning this clonotype: One junction end disagrees with the germline gene, perhaps due to a read error. The chain has TRBV12-3 or TRBV12-4 and TRBJ2-7, with 7 bases that match TRBD1. The CDR3 is made up of 11 amino acids. The CDR3 sequence is CASSLGDRVIF. CDR3 nucleotides: TGTGCCAGCAGTTTAGGCGACAGGGTCATCTTC.

The chain couples TRBV20-1 to TRBJ2-7; tentatively, D is TRBD2 (6 bases). With 3 bases removed from V and 0 bases from J, the gap between germline ends came to 21 bases. This CDR3 is 17 amino acids long. Germline assignment: CDR1 DFQATT and CDR2 SNEGSKA (reference sequence). The CDR3 DNA sequence: TGCAGTGCTAGTGGGGTAGCGGAAAAAAGGAGCTCCTACGAGCAGTACTTC. Translating it yields CSASGVAEKRSSYEQYF.

J is TRBJ2-7 and V is TRBV20-1; 10 bases line up with TRBD2. Per the germline V gene, CDR1 is DFQATT and CDR2 is SNEGSKA (reference sequence). The CDR3 runs 15 residues. V trimming: 5 bases; J trimming: 9 bases; junction bases outside the gene matches: 16. The CDR3: CSAARVSGRPEAQYF. CDR3 bases: TGCAGTGCTGCTAGGGTTAGCGGGAGGCCGGAGGCGCAGTACTTC.

The chain recombines TRBV20-1 with TRBJ2-3; possibly TRBD1 for D (5 bases). The germline V gene encodes CDR1 DFQATT and CDR2 SNEGSKA (reference sequence). V was pared by 5 bases and J by 2 bases, with 11 bases between. There are 13 residues in the CDR3. The CDR3 DNA follows: TGCAGTGCTCTGACAGCGAACACAGATACGCAGTATTTT. It yields the protein CSALTANTDTQYF.

This clonotype appeared a single time. The chain has TRBV20-1 and TRBJ1-5; the D is unclear. This CDR3 has 13 amino acids. Trimming pared 6 bases from V and 4 bases from J, leaving 13 bases between. Germline-derived CDR1 and CDR2 are DFQATT and SNEGSKA (reference sequence). The CDR3 spells CSATSEANQPQHF. In nucleotides, the CDR3 is TGCAGTGCCACATCGGAAGCGAATCAGCCCCAGCATTTT.

This clonotype was found a few times. The chain joins TRBV15 to TRBJ2-1; 8 bases match TRBD2. V shed 3 bases and J 5 bases; nucleotides not matched to a gene: 15. CDR1 LNHNV and CDR2 YYDKDF come from the germline V gene (reference sequence). The CDR3 covers 18 residues. The CDR3 protein is CATSSALAATSEDNEQFF. DNA for the CDR3: TGTGCCACCAGCAGTGCACTAGCGGCTACCTCCGAGGACAATGAGCAGTTCTTC.

CDR3 region: CASGRGHNEQFF. In nucleotides, the CDR3 is TGTGCCAGCGGGAGAGGCCACAATGAGCAGTTCTTC. V gene TRBV11-2 combines with J gene TRBJ2-1; tentative D call: TRBD2 (5 bases). Germline loops: CDR1 SGHAT, CDR2 FQNNGV. There are 12 residues in the CDR3. V gave up 8 bases and J gave up 5 bases, with 10 bases separating them.

A few counts support this clonotype. The chain recombines TRBV7-9 with TRBJ1-1; 7 bases align to TRBD1. The J segment lost 4 bases and the V segment lost 5 bases, leaving 10 bases of the junction unmatched. The germline gives CDR1 SEHNR, CDR2 FQNEAQ (reference sequence). CDR3 size: 15 residues. The CDR3 protein is CASSPQTGWGTEAFF. The CDR3, as DNA: TGTGCCAGCAGCCCTCAGACAGGGTGGGGCACTGAAGCTTTCTTT.

The V call is TRBV7-2, the J call TRBJ2-4; D is undetermined. With 5 bases removed from V and 7 bases from J, the gap between germline ends came to 12 bases. CDR1 and CDR2 from the germline V gene are SGHTA and FQGNSA. This CDR3 spans 13 amino acids. Here the CDR3 DNA reads TGTGCCAGCAGCCTGGAGAGCGCTAACATTCAGTACTTC. It yields the protein CASSLESANIQYF.